These 2 T cell receptor beta chains were all obtained from the same sample, sequenced in a study of vaccination effects on CD4 cells after COVID-19. Following a 10-day culture, CD4+ T cells were purified. SARS-CoV-2 infection was confirmed by PCR in the person between March and December 2020. Either the mRNA-1273 or the BNT162b2 vaccine was given to participants as two doses. These receptors' antigens are unknown. Clones were sequenced by immunoSEQ multiplex PCR, and TCRdb holds only the in-frame ones, with some missing. The repertoire holds around 50,000 clones, around 70% seen once, with approximately 5.4% in the top ten. The material sequenced was CD4+ T cells from PBMCs cultured without peptide, taken after COVID-19 vaccination. The receptors were sampled from a human donor who had a prior SARS-CoV-2 infection.

The chain employs TRBV6-6 and TRBJ2-1, with 8 bases lining up with TRBD2. CDR3 length: 14 residues. Germline CDR1 is MNHNY and CDR2 is SVGAGI (reference sequence). The ends lost 5 bases at V and 0 bases at J; junction bases unmatched: 0. The CDR3 DNA reads TGTGCCAGCAGTAGCGGGAGCTCCTACAATGAGCAGTTCTTC. This codes for CASSSGSSYNEQFF.

The chain uses TRBV3-1 (or the pseudogene TRBV3-2) and TRBJ2-3; the match to TRBD2 covers 10 bases. Trimming cost V 4 bases and J 7 bases; bases outside gene matches: 11. Germline V gene sequence: CDR1 LGHDT, CDR2 YNNKEL (reference sequence). CDR3 length: 16 amino acids. As DNA, the CDR3 is TGTGCCAGCAGCCTGTGGAATAGCGGGAGGTCATATACGCAGTATTTT. Residues: CASSLWNSGRSYTQYF.